This is a list of T cell receptor beta chains from one sample in a study of CD8 T cells in ankylosing spondylitis. MiXCR, applied by TCRdb to the 5' RACE reads, yields one record per CDR3 protein. The sample includes about 240,000 distinct CDR3 sequences, around a tenth of them seen just once. The specimen was blood, either unsorted or a sorted T cell fraction (not recorded which). Receptor source: a male donor with ankylosing spondylitis or in good health (not recorded which). Each CDR3 is given with its conserved first and last residue. Fields, in order: CDR3 length, clone size, D gene, V gene, J gene, CDR3 DNA, CDR3 protein. D genes are given only for firm matches. The size of a clone is reported for some rows only, either as once, few or many, or as a class for expanded clones.

CDR3 length: 18
clone size: many
D gene: .
V gene: TRBV24-1
J gene: TRBJ2-7
CDR3 DNA: TGTGCCACCAGGAGTTACTTGGTCCTAGCGCCCTTCACCTACGAGCAGTACTTC
CDR3 protein: CATRSYLVLAPFTYEQYF

CDR3 length: 13
clone size: many
D gene: .
V gene: TRBV20-1
J gene: TRBJ2-3
CDR3 DNA: TGCAGTGCTCCGCGACTAGATGCAGATACGCAGTATTTT
CDR3 protein: CSAPRLDADTQYF

CDR3 length: 16
clone size: many
D gene: TRBD2
V gene: TRBV4-1
J gene: TRBJ2-1
CDR3 DNA: TGCGCCAGCAGTATTAGCGGGAGTGGGTTTGGGGATGAGCAGTTCTTC
CDR3 protein: CASSISGSGFGDEQFF

CDR3 length: 15
clone size: many
D gene: .
V gene: TRBV27
J gene: TRBJ1-6
CDR3 DNA: TGTGCCAGCACTAGGACGGGAACCTATAATTCACCCCTCCACTTT
CDR3 protein: CASTRTGTYNSPLHF

CDR3 length: 15
clone size: many
D gene: .
V gene: TRBV29-1
J gene: TRBJ2-1
CDR3 DNA: TGCAGCGTTGTGGAGGCTCTTGATGTGCAGCATGAGCAGTTCTTC
CDR3 protein: CSVVEALDVQHEQFF

CDR3 length: 15
clone size: many
D gene: .
V gene: TRBV20-1
J gene: TRBJ2-7
CDR3 DNA: TGCAGTGCTAGATCGGTAGCCCGACCCGAATACGAGCAGTACTTC
CDR3 protein: CSARSVARPEYEQYF

CDR3 length: 14
clone size: few
D gene: TRBD1
V gene: TRBV2
J gene: TRBJ1-5
CDR3 DNA: TGTGCCAGCAGTGAGTCGACAGGGGCCCAGCCCCAGCATTTT
CDR3 protein: CASSESTGAQPQHF

CDR3 length: 13
clone size: many
D gene: .
V gene: TRBV5-1
J gene: TRBJ1-1
CDR3 DNA: TGCGCCAGCAGCTTGGCCCCGGAGAGTGGCGCTTTCTTT
CDR3 protein: CASSLAPESGAFF

CDR3 length: 14
clone size: .
D gene: TRBD1
V gene: TRBV4-1
J gene: TRBJ2-3
CDR3 DNA: TGCGCCAGCAGCCAAAGGACAGGGGTGGATACGCAGTATTTT
CDR3 protein: CASSQRTGVDTQYF

CDR3 length: 15
clone size: .
D gene: TRBD1
V gene: TRBV7-9
J gene: TRBJ2-1
CDR3 DNA: TGTGCCAGCAGCCTTTCGGGACAGCAATACAATGAGCAGTTCTTC
CDR3 protein: CASSLSGQQYNEQFF

CDR3 length: 13
clone size: many
D gene: .
V gene: TRBV29-1
J gene: TRBJ1-3
CDR3 DNA: TGCAGCGTTGAGTCGACAGATGGAAACACCATATATTTT
CDR3 protein: CSVESTDGNTIYF

CDR3 length: 13
clone size: many
D gene: .
V gene: TRBV12-3/TRBV12-4
J gene: TRBJ1-3
CDR3 DNA: TGTGCCAGCAGTTCCCATTTCGCCCACACCATATATTTT
CDR3 protein: CASSSHFAHTIYF

CDR3 length: 12
clone size: many
D gene: TRBD2
V gene: TRBV12-3/TRBV12-4
J gene: TRBJ2-1
CDR3 DNA: TGTGCCAGCGGGACTAGCGGGGATGAGCAGTTCTTC
CDR3 protein: CASGTSGDEQFF

CDR3 length: 14
clone size: few
D gene: .
V gene: TRBV9
J gene: TRBJ2-2
CDR3 DNA: TGTGCCAGCAGCGTAGATAGGGGTACCGGGGAGCTGTTTTTT
CDR3 protein: CASSVDRGTGELFF

CDR3 length: 16
clone size: few
D gene: TRBD2
V gene: TRBV14
J gene: TRBJ2-4
CDR3 DNA: TGTGCCAGCAGCCGAAAAGCGGGAAGCTCCAAAAACATTCAGTACTTC
CDR3 protein: CASSRKAGSSKNIQYF

CDR3 length: 14
clone size: many
D gene: .
V gene: TRBV12-3/TRBV12-4
J gene: TRBJ1-4
CDR3 DNA: TGTGCCAGCCGCCCCCAGGGTTCGAGTGAAAAACTGTTTTTT
CDR3 protein: CASRPQGSSEKLFF

CDR3 length: 15
clone size: .
D gene: TRBD2
V gene: TRBV7-9
J gene: TRBJ2-1
CDR3 DNA: TGTGCCAGCAGCTTAGCCCCTAGCGGGAGGAATGAGCAGTTCTTC
CDR3 protein: CASSLAPSGRNEQFF

CDR3 length: 15
clone size: many
D gene: TRBD2
V gene: TRBV12-3/TRBV12-4
J gene: TRBJ2-3
CDR3 DNA: TGTGCCAGCAGCCCGGTCGCGGGAGGAACAGATACGCAGTATTTT
CDR3 protein: CASSPVAGGTDTQYF

CDR3 length: 14
clone size: many
D gene: TRBD1
V gene: TRBV12-3/TRBV12-4
J gene: TRBJ1-6
CDR3 DNA: TGTGCCAGCAGTGTCACAGGGGGGAATTCACCCCTCCACTTT
CDR3 protein: CASSVTGGNSPLHF

CDR3 length: 14
clone size: many
D gene: .
V gene: TRBV6-5
J gene: TRBJ1-1
CDR3 DNA: TGTGCCAGCAGTTACTCGGGGAATAAACCTGAAGCTTTCTTT
CDR3 protein: CASSYSGNKPEAFF

CDR3 length: 14
clone size: many
D gene: .
V gene: TRBV5-1
J gene: TRBJ1-1
CDR3 DNA: TGCGCCAGCAGCTTGGTACAGGGTCCCACTGAAGCTTTCTTT
CDR3 protein: CASSLVQGPTEAFF

CDR3 length: 12
clone size: many
D gene: .
V gene: TRBV20-1
J gene: TRBJ2-3
CDR3 DNA: TGCAGTGCTGGGGGGCACGCAGATACGCAGTATTTT
CDR3 protein: CSAGGHADTQYF

CDR3 length: 14
clone size: many
D gene: .
V gene: TRBV11-2
J gene: TRBJ2-1
CDR3 DNA: TGTGCCAGCAGCTTAGATGCGACACGCGGTGAGCAGTTCTTC
CDR3 protein: CASSLDATRGEQFF

CDR3 length: 14
clone size: many
D gene: TRBD2
V gene: TRBV6-1
J gene: TRBJ2-1
CDR3 DNA: TGTGCCAGCAGACTACCAACTAGCGGCAATGAGCAGTTCTTC
CDR3 protein: CASRLPTSGNEQFF

CDR3 length: 15
clone size: many
D gene: TRBD2
V gene: TRBV27
J gene: TRBJ2-7
CDR3 DNA: TGTGCCAGCAGTCTCAGCGGGAGCAGCTCCTACGAGCAGTACTTC
CDR3 protein: CASSLSGSSSYEQYF

CDR3 length: 12
clone size: many
D gene: .
V gene: TRBV12-3/TRBV12-4
J gene: TRBJ2-7
CDR3 DNA: TGTGCCAGCAGTTTTGGAAGGAACGAGCAGTACTTC
CDR3 protein: CASSFGRNEQYF

CDR3 length: 15
clone size: many
D gene: .
V gene: TRBV5-1
J gene: TRBJ2-1
CDR3 DNA: TGCGCCAGCAGCCTTGGACTACAGCCAAACAATGAGCAGTTCTTC
CDR3 protein: CASSLGLQPNNEQFF

CDR3 length: 19
clone size: few
D gene: TRBD1
V gene: TRBV2
J gene: TRBJ1-3
CDR3 DNA: TGTGCCAGCAGTGATTCCCCTTTCGGTGCAGGGGGTTCTGGAAACACCATATATTTT
CDR3 protein: CASSDSPFGAGGSGNTIYF

CDR3 length: 14
clone size: .
D gene: TRBD2
V gene: TRBV20-1
J gene: TRBJ2-3
CDR3 DNA: TGCAGTGCTCCCGGACTAGCGAGCACAGATACGCAGTATTTT
CDR3 protein: CSAPGLASTDTQYF